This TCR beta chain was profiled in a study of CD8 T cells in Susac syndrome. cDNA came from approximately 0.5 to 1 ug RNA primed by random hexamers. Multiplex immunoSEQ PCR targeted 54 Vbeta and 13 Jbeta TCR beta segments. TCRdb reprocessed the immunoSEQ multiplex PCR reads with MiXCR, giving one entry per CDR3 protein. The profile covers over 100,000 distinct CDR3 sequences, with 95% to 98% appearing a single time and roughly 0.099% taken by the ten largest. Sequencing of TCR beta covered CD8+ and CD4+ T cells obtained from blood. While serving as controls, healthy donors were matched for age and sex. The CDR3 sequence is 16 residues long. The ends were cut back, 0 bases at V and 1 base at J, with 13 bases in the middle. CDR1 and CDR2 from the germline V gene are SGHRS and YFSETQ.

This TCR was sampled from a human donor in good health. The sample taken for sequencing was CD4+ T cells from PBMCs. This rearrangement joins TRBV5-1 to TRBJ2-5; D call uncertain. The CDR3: CASSLVSSPPQETQYF. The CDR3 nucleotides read TGCGCCAGCAGCTTGGTGTCCTCGCCTCCCCAAGAGACCCAGTACTTC.